The sequence of this T cell receptor (beta chain) was determined in a study of cytomegalovirus exposure and HLA in healthy donors. Study in general: Researchers previously reported finding 90 million to 120 million unique TCR beta sequences from about 170 million T cells. Early released data had tens of millions of unique TCRs, all coming from HLA-typed donors.

Broader study findings: Presence/absence analyses took donor sequencing depth as roughly uniform.

The germline V gene has CDR1 SGHVS and CDR2 FNYEAQ. Trimming shortened V by 2 bases and J by 0 bases, and 11 bases separated the two germline ends. This CDR3 has 15 amino acids. Details on this clone: Its antigen is currently unknown.

13 Jbeta primers and 60 Vbeta primers were used for the PCR. Method: immunoSEQ multiplex PCR; TCRdb's copy keeps in-frame clones and lacks some. This table has roughly 100,000 clones, under 85% appearing once. The sample was PBMCs. V usage is TRBV7-6 and J usage is TRBJ2-7; D is possibly TRBD2 (5 bases). The TCR comes from a young man in good health and CMV-seronegative. CDR3 protein: CASSLLGDSSYEQYF. CDR3 coding DNA: TGTGCCAGCAGCTTACTCGGGGATAGCTCCTACGAGCAGTACTTC.